This T cell receptor (beta chain) was identified in a study of shared clonotypes between healthy human individuals. The study enrolled healthy HIV-negative adults without recent acute infections or vaccinations as donors. Per the germline V gene, CDR1 is SGHTA and CDR2 is FQGTGA. The CDR3 totals 15 residues. Trimming took off 3 bases at V and 0 bases at J, with 6 bases between the two ends. Libraries were prepared by immunoSEQ multiplex PCR; TCRdb keeps only in-frame clonotypes and omits some of them. The data contain roughly 1,100,000 clones, roughly 80% of them seen just once; the ten biggest clones take up about 1.4%.

The sequence was collected from a man aged 18 to 29 in good health. The specimen sequenced was memory CD4+ T cells sorted from blood. Indicated subset: CD45RA-negative fraction. This rearrangement joins TRBV7-3 to TRBJ2-6; D unresolved. CDR3 residues: CASSFRFSGANVLTF. The CDR3 nucleotides read TGTGCCAGCAGCTTTCGGTTCTCTGGGGCCAACGTCCTGACTTTC.